This T cell receptor beta chain was retrieved from a study of cytomegalovirus exposure and HLA in healthy donors. Trimming removed 0 bases from V and 7 bases from J, with 12 bases in between. Looked up from germline, CDR1 is SGHNT and CDR2 is YYREEE (reference sequence). CDR3 length equals 14 residues. Generated by immunoSEQ multiplex PCR, the TCRdb table keeps only in-frame clones and is missing some. The sample contains about 130,000 clones, roughly nine tenths of which appear only once. Study outcomes and limitations: Cytomegalovirus association was listed for 164 TCR beta chains.

This clone has at least ten counts. Its antigen remains unidentified. The sequence derives from a woman aged 18-29 years in good health and CMV-seronegative. Material for sequencing was PBMCs. J is TRBJ2-3 and V is TRBV5-4; possible D gene TRBD2, 6 bases. CDR3 in DNA: TGTGCCAGCAGCTTGGGTGGGGAGGTGAATACGCAGTATTTT. Its protein is CASSLGGEVNTQYF.